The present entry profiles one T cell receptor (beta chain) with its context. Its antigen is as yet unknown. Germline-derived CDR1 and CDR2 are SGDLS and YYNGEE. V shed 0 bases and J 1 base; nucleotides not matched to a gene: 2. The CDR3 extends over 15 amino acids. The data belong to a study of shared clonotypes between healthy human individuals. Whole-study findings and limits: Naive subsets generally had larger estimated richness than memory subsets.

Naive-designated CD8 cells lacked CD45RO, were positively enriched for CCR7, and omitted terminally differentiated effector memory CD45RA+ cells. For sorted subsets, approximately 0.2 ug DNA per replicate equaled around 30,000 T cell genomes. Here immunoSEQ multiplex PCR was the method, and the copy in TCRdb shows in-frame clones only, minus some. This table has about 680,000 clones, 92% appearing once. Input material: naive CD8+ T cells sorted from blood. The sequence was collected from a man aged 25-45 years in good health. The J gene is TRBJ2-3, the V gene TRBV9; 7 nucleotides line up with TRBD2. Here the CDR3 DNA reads TGTGCCAGCAGCGTAGTCGGGAGGCGCACAGATACGCAGTATTTT. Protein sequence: CASSVVGRRTDTQYF.